Listed here is a single T cell receptor (beta chain). This clone was found a few times. Its cognate antigen has yet to be identified. No much larger clonotype is one base removed from it; base qualities were not supplied. The CDR3 regions of human TCRbeta chains were subjected to immunosequencing. The study's processing was this. TCRs in the repertoires were compared against a reference library of SARS-CoV-2-specific TCRs that had been generated with the MIRA antigen-specificity platform. Breadth was defined as the fraction of unique TCRs that were SARS-CoV-2-associated, and depth was defined as the fraction of total T cells that were SARS-CoV-2-associated. Using the MIRA data, every spike-specific TCR was mapped to the spike region that the TCR reacted to and assigned to either a CD4 or a CD8 class. Log10-transformed breadth and depth values were compared by one-way ANOVA with Sidak's multiple comparisons tests. Sourced from immuneACCESS, this table was stored by TCRdb with only in-frame sequences that have V and J called. A share of the clones is absent; for the studies checked, an unresolved V gene accounts for under half, and the remainder has no known explanation. The DNA was the basis for D and trimming; V, J and clone size are from that table. The sample has 200,000 to 250,000 clones on record, roughly 94% of them singletons. Around 1.7% of the sample comes from the top ten.

The data derive from a study of T cell responses to AZD1222 COVID-19 vaccine (dated by TCRdb to the early 2020s). Regarding the study in general: A total of around 240 trial participants underwent TCR sequencing, of whom 207 had received two doses of AZD1222 and around 25 had received two doses of the MenACWY control vaccine. Trial participants were enrolled by age into subgroups of 18-55, 56-69 and 70-plus years, and around 150, 28 and 57 TCR-sequenced participants, respectively, were included in these subgroups.

Broad study findings and their caveats: Vaccine-associated CD4 TCRs spanned the whole spike protein, with dominant responses in regions 160-218 and 743-854. Most participants were white British and females outnumbered males, and the authors suggested that clonal diversity may have been underestimated. Reportedly, almost half of the unique spike-specific TCRs recognized epitopes lying outside the regions that are mutated in the B.1.351 and B.1.1.7 variants. Spike-specific TCR breadth and depth rose significantly after two AZD1222 doses compared with day 0 and with MenACWY recipients. In the small 56-69-year group, the increase in depth fell short of significance, most likely because of low power. Because no samples from the day 14 peak response were available, repertoires could be characterized only after the peak T cell response. Conclusions about previously exposed vaccinees are limited because only a handful of AZD1222 recipients were SARS-CoV-2 seropositive at baseline.

The label giving this sample's time point can be read as: about 28 days (+/-7) after the second vaccine dose. The sample's treatment or condition label, in plain terms: meningococcal conjugate vaccine given as trial control. The vaccinee samples were drawn from two UK trials, COV001 and COV002, one of which was a single-blind randomized controlled phase 2/3 trial testing AZD1222 (ChAdOx1 nCoV-19) in healthy adults. For TCRbeta chain sequencing, PBMC samples from trial participants were taken at day 0 and at day 28 after the second dose. Sequences were derived from peripheral blood, sampled 28 days after the second dose of the MenACWY control vaccine. This TCR was sampled from an adult who received the MenACWY meningococcal vaccine as a control.

CDR3 loop: CASSPREGHKAFF. The nucleotide sequence reads TGTGCCAGCAGTCCCCGGGAGGGGCACAAAGCTTTCTTT. The sequence is built from TRBV27 and TRBJ1-1; the D region possibly corresponds to TRBD1 (5 bases align). The germline V gene (reference sequence) supplies CDR1 MNHEY and CDR2 SMNVEV. The CDR3 runs 13 residues from the cysteine to the phenylalanine. Only the CDR3 part of the read is kept: 39 bases, read in frame from the first base. Between the V and J ends, shortened by 5 bases and 9 bases respectively, the junction contains 16 bases.